This TCR beta chain is drawn from a study of response to subunit inactivated influenza vaccine. General observations from the study: Authors suggested few new T cells are recruited by each seasonal influenza vaccination.

MiXCR, run by TCRdb on the RT-PCR reads, gives a single entry per CDR3 protein. In the table there are approximately 250,000 distinct CDR3 sequences, 10% to 15% of which are singletons. Germline CDR1 and CDR2: KGHDR and SFDVKD. The CDR3 covers 14 residues. Trimming at V came to 9 bases and at J to 4 bases, leaving 7 bases not matched to a gene. About this clonotype itself: The antigen is undetermined.

This sample comprised non-naive T cells sorted from PBMCs, obtained less than 15 days before vaccination. This TCR was sampled from a man in his fifties or sixties who received an inactivated influenza vaccine. This chain uses TRBV24-1 with TRBJ1-5, with 8 bases matching TRBD1. The CDR3 protein is CATAKTGDNQPQHF. The CDR3 DNA follows: TGTGCCACCGCAAAGACAGGGGATAATCAGCCCCAGCATTTT.